These 2 T cell receptor beta chains were sequenced from one sample in a study of Ad26.COV2.S vaccination and SARS-CoV-2 variants. Treatment noted: roughly 19 received Ad26.COV2.S at low or high dose, single or two shots; 5 received placebo; per-sample allocation not given. Day 63 following the first vaccine or placebo injection was when the samples were taken. The assay was immunoSEQ multiplex PCR, and TCRdb's table has in-frame clones only and misses some. Of about 370,000 clones in the sample, 88% are singletons; the top ten hold 3% to 4.5%. Material: peripheral blood, obtained in a trial of Ad26.COV2.S vaccine versus placebo. Every receptor here comes from a person aged 18-65 years who received the Ad26.COV2.S COVID-19 vaccine or a placebo.

The chain carries TRBV9 and TRBJ2-7, with 12 bases aligning to TRBD2. The CDR3 spans 15 residues. V lost 2 bases to trimming and J lost 3 bases; unmatched junction nucleotides: 3. Per germline, CDR1 SGDLS and CDR2 YYNGEE. The CDR3 nucleotides read TGTGCCAGCAGCGTTACTAGCGGGGGGTACTACGAGCAGTACTTC. Its protein is CASSVTSGGYYEQYF. The full variable domain, completed using reference TRBV9 and TRBJ2-7, is DSGVTQTPKHLITATGQRVTLRCSPRSGDLSVYWYQQSLDQGLQFLIQYYNGEERAKGNILERFSAQQFPDLHSELNLSSLELGDSALYFCASSVTSGGYYEQYFGPGTRLTVT.

V and J are TRBV18 and TRBJ1-2; D unresolved. The CDR3 runs 13 residues. Germline lookup yields CDR1 KGHSH and CDR2 LQKENI. The V end lost 5 bases, the J end lost 6 bases, and 13 bases lay between the germline ends. The CDR3 region has the DNA TGTGCCAGCTCAGGTGGGAGAGAAGATGGCTACACCTTC. This encodes CASSGGREDGYTF.